Reported below is one T cell receptor beta chain. Its antigen is not identified. The V gene end was trimmed by 5 bases and the J gene end by 4 bases; junction bases not matched to a gene: 10. Per germline, CDR1 SGHNT and CDR2 YYREEE (reference sequence). The CDR3 runs to 15 residues. These data come from a study of cytomegalovirus exposure and HLA in healthy donors. Study-wide background: Of a few hundred genotyped donors, more than 70% clustered with self-reported Caucasian donors. Study observations and caveats: Most TCR beta V segments were productive about 87% or about 30% of the time in an earlier analysis.

Primers included in the PCR were 60 Vbeta and 13 Jbeta primers. Authors' processing steps: Unique TCR beta chains totaled 80 million to 100 million in a later count, with some 10 million of them shared. This table comes from immunoSEQ multiplex PCR, and its TCRdb copy is limited to in-frame clones, with some not included. The V and J calls and clone size are taken from that table; D and trimming were inferred from the DNA. This table holds about 140,000 clones, 61% found once. The chain combines TRBV5-4 with TRBJ2-7; TRBD2 aligns across 9 bases. Sample: PBMCs. The source is a male donor in good health and CMV-seronegative. The CDR3 sequence: CASSSATAGGYEQYF. The CDR3 nucleotides are TGTGCCAGCAGTTCCGCTACAGCGGGGGGATACGAGCAGTACTTC.